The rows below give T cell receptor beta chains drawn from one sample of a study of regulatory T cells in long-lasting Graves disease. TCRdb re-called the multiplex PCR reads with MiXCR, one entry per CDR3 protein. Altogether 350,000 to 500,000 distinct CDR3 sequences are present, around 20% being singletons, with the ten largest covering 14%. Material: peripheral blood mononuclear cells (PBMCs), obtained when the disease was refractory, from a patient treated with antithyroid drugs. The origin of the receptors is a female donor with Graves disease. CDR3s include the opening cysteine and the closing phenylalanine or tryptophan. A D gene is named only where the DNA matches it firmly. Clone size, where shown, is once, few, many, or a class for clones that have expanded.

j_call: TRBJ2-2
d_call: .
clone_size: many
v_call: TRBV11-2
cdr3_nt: TGTGCCAGCAGCGCGACTAGTTCGGGAACCACCGGGGAGCTGTTTTTT
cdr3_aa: CASSATSSGTTGELFF

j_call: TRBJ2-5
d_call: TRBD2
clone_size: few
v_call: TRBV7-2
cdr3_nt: TGTGCCAGCAGCTTAACCCTTCCGACTAGCGGGAATGAGGAGACCCAGTACTTC
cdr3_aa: CASSLTLPTSGNEETQYF

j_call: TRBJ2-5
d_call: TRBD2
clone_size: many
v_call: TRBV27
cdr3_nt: TGTGCCAGCAGTTGGGGCGGGAGGTGGGAGGAGACCCAGTACTTC
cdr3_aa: CASSWGGRWEETQYF

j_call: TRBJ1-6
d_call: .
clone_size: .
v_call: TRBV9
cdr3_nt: TGTGCCAGCAGCGTAGCGATCCGGCAGACAGATTCACCCCTCCACTTT
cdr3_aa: CASSVAIRQTDSPLHF

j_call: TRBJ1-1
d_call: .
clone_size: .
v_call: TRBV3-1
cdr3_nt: TGTGCCAGCAGCCAAGATCGAGGAACGAACACTGAAGCTTTCTTT
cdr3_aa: CASSQDRGTNTEAFF

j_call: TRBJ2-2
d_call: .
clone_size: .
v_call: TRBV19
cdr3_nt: TGTGCCAGTAGTACCAACAGGCCCGGGGAGCTGTTTTTT
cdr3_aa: CASSTNRPGELFF

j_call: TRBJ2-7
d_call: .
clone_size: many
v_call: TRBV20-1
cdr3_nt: TGCAGTGCTAGAGATCTGGTAGCAACCTACGAGCAGTACTTC
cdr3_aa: CSARDLVATYEQYF

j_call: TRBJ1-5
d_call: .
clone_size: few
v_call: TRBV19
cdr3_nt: TGTGCCAGTAGTATTGCTGGGGGCGGACAGCCCCAGCATTTT
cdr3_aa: CASSIAGGGQPQHF

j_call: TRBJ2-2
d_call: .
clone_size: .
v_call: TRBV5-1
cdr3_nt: TGCGCCAGCATGAGGGGGTCTGGGGAGCTGTTTTTT
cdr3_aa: CASMRGSGELFF

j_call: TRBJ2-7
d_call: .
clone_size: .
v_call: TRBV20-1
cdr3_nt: TGCAGTGCTAGTGGCATGGACGAAAGGAACGAGCAGTACTTC
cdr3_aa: CSASGMDERNEQYF

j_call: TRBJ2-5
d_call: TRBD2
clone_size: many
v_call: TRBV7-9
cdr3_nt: TGTGCCAGCAGCTTAGCGAGCGGGACGGAGACCCAGTACTTC
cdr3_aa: CASSLASGTETQYF

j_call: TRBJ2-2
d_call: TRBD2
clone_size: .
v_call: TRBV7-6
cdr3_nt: TGTGCCAGCAGCTTAGATGCTAGCGGATACACCGGGGAGCTGTTTTTT
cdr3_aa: CASSLDASGYTGELFF

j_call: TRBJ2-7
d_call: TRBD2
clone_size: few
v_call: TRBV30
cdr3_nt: TGTGCCTGCTTACAGAGCGGGAGTCCCGAGCAGTACTTC
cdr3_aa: CACLQSGSPEQYF

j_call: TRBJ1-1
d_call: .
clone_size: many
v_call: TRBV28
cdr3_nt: TGTGCCAGCAGTTCCCCGGGACGAGTTGAAGCTTTCTTT
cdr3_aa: CASSSPGRVEAFF

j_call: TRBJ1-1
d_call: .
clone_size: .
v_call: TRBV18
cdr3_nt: TGTGCCAGCTCACCACCGAACCCACGGAACACTGAAGCTTTCTTT
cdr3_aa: CASSPPNPRNTEAFF

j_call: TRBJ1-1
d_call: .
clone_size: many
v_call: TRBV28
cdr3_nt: TGTGCCAGCAGTGGGGCCCCGGGGGACGAAACTGAAGCTTTCTTT
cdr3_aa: CASSGAPGDETEAFF

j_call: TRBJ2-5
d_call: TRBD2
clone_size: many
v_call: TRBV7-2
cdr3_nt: TGTGCCAGCAGCTTAGCGGGTAGCGGGAGGGCTATGGAGACCCAGTACTTC
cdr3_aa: CASSLAGSGRAMETQYF

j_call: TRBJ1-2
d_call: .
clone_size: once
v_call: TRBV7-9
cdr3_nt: TGTGCCAGCAGCTTTGGGACACCTAACTATGGCTACACCTTC
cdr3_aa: CASSFGTPNYGYTF

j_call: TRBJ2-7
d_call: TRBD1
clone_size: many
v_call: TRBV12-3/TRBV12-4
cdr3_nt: TGTGCCAGCAGTTCGACAGGGACCGAGCAGTACTTC
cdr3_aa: CASSSTGTEQYF

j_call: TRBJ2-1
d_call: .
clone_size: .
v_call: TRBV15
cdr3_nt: TGTGCCACCAGCATGGTGGCGGCGGCCTACAATGAGCAGTTCTTC
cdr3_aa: CATSMVAAAYNEQFF

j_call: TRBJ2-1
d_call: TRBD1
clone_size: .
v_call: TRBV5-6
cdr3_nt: TGTGCCAGCAGCCCGGGACAGAGGAAAAATGAGCAGTTCTTC
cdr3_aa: CASSPGQRKNEQFF

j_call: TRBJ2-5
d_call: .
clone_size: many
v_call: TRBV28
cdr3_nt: TGTGCCAGCAGTTGGAACAGCGCCTCCCAAGAGACCCAGTACTTC
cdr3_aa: CASSWNSASQETQYF

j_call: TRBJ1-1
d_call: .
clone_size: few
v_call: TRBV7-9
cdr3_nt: TGTGCCAGCAGCCCAGGTATCGGGAACACTGAAGCTTTCTTT
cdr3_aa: CASSPGIGNTEAFF

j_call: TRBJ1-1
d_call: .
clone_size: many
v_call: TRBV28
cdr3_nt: TGTGCCAGCAGGGAACAGAACACTGAAGCTTTCTTT
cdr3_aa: CASREQNTEAFF

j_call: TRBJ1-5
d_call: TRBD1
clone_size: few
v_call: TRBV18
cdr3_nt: TGTGCCAGCTCAGGGACAGGGGGAGATCAGCCCCAGCATTTT
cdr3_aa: CASSGTGGDQPQHF

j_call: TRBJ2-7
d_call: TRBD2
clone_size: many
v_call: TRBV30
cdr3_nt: TGTGCCTGGATTCCTAGCGGGAACTCCTACGAGCAGTACTTC
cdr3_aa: CAWIPSGNSYEQYF

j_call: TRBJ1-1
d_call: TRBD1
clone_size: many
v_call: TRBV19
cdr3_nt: TGTGCCAGTGGGGACAGGAGGAACACTGAAGCTTTCTTT
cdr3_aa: CASGDRRNTEAFF

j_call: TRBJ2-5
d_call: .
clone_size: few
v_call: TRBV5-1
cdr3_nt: TGCGCCAGCAGCCAAACAGGGAAAGAGACCCAGTACTTC
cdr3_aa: CASSQTGKETQYF

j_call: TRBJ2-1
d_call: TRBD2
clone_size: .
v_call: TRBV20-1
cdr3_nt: TGCAGTGCTAGAGATGATGACTGGAGCGGGAGGGCCAGGCAGCCGAGCTCCTACAATGAGCAGTTCTTC
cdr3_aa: CSARDDDWSGRARQPSSYNEQFF

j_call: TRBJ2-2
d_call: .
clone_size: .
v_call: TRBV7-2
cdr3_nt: TGTGCCAGACCAGGCTTTCGCGCGAACACCGGGGAGCTGTTTTTT
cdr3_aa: CARPGFRANTGELFF

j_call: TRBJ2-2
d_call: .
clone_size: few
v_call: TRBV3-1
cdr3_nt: TGTGCCAGCAGCCAAAAGGAAAACACCGGGGAGCTGTTTTTT
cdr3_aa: CASSQKENTGELFF

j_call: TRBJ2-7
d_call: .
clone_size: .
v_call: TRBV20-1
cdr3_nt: TGCAGTGCTAGATCTCCACAGGGATCCGAGCAGTACTTC
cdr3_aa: CSARSPQGSEQYF

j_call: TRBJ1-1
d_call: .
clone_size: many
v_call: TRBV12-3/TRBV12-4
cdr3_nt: TGTGCCAGCAGTTTAGCTGACGGGCGGGCTGAAGCTTTCTTT
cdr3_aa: CASSLADGRAEAFF

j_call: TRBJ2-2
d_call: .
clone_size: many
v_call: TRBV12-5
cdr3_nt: TGTGCTAGTGGTTGGTGGTTGACTAGGGATACCGGGGAGCTGTTTTTT
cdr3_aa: CASGWWLTRDTGELFF

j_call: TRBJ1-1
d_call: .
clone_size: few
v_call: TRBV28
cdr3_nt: TGTGCCAGCAAAGGGGTAGACACTGAAGCTTTCTTT
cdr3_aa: CASKGVDTEAFF

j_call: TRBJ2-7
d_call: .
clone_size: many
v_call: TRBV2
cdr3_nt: TGTGCCAGCAGTGAAGGGGCCGGGACTGAACCCTACGAGCAGTACTTC
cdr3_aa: CASSEGAGTEPYEQYF

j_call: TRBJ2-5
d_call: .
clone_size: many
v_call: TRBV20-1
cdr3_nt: TGCAGTGCTAGAGTGCCAGGGAGACAAGAGACCCAGTACTTC
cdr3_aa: CSARVPGRQETQYF

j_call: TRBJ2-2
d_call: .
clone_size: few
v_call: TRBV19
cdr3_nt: TGTGCCAGTAGCAATATGAACACCGGGGAGCTGTTTTTT
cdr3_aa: CASSNMNTGELFF

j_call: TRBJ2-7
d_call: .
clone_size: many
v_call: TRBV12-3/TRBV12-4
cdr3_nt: TGTGCCAGCAGTTTTAGTATCTCTCCAGGTACCGACTCCTACGAGCAGTACTTC
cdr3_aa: CASSFSISPGTDSYEQYF

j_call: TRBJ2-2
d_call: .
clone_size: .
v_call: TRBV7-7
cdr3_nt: TGTGCCAGCAGTCCCGGGACTCAAACCGGGGAGCTGTTTTTT
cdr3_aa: CASSPGTQTGELFF

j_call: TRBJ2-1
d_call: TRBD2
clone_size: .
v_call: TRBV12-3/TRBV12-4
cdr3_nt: TGTGCCAGCAGTTTAGGAGCGGGAGGGCCTTACAATGAGCAGTTCTTC
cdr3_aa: CASSLGAGGPYNEQFF

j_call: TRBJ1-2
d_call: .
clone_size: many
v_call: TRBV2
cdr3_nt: TGTGCCAGCAGTGTTACCTCACGCGGCTACACCTTC
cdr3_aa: CASSVTSRGYTF

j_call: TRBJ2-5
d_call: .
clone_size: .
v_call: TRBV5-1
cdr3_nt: TGCGCCAGCAGCTTGTGGCGGCAGGAAAAAGAGACCCAGTACTTC
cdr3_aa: CASSLWRQEKETQYF

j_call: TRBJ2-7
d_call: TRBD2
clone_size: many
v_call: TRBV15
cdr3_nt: TGTGCCACCAGCAAGGGACTAGCGGGTCCCAGCTCCTACGAGCAGTACTTC
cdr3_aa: CATSKGLAGPSSYEQYF

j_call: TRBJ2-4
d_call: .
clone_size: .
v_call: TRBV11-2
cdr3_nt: TGTGCCAGCGCTCCACTCTCCAGAGGCAAAAACATTCAGTACTTC
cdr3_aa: CASAPLSRGKNIQYF

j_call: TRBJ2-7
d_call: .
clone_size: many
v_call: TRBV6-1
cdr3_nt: TGTGCCACCTCGCCAGGGACCTACGAGCAGTACTTC
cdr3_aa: CATSPGTYEQYF

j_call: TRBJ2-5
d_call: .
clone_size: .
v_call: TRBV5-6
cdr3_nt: TGTGCCAGCCATGCCCTACTTACGGTCGAAGAGACCCAGTACTTC
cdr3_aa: CASHALLTVEETQYF

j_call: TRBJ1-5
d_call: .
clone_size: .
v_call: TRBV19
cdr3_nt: TGTGCCAGTCAAAGGAGGAACAATCAGCCCCAGCATTTT
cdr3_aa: CASQRRNNQPQHF

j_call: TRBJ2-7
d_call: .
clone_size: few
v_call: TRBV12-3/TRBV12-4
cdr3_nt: TGTGCCAGCAAGCCACAGGCTTCGGGCTCCTACGAGCAGTACTTC
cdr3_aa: CASKPQASGSYEQYF

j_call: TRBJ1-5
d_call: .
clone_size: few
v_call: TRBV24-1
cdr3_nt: TGTGCCACCAGTGATTTTGGGCCCCAGCATTTT
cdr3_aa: CATSDFGPQHF

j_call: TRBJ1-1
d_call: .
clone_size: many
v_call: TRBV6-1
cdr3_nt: TGTGCCAGCACTCCAGAGAACACTGAAGCTTTCTTT
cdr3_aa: CASTPENTEAFF

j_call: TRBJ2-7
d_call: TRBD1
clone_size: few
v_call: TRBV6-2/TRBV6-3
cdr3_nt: TGTGCCAGCAGCAGGGACAGGTACTACGAGCAGTACTTC
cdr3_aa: CASSRDRYYEQYF

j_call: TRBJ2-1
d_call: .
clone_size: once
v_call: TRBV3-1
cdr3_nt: TGTGCCAGCAGCCACAGTAATCGCAATGAGCAGTTCTTC
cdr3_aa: CASSHSNRNEQFF

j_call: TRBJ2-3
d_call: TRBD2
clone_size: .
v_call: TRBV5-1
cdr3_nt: TGCGCCAGCAGCTCGTCTAGCGGGAAGACAGATACGCAGTATTTT
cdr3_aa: CASSSSSGKTDTQYF

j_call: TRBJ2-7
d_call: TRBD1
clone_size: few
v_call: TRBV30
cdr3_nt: TGTGCCTGGGGTACAGGGGGCAACGAGCAGTACTTC
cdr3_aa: CAWGTGGNEQYF

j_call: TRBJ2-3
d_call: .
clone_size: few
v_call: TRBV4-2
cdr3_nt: TGTGCCAGCAGCCAGGGGGGACCGGGATCATGGAGAGATACGCAGTATTTT
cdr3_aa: CASSQGGPGSWRDTQYF

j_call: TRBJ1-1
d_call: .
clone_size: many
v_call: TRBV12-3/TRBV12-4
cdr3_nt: TGTGCCAGCAGAGTGGACAGCCTCATGAACACTGAAGCTTTCTTT
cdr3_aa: CASRVDSLMNTEAFF

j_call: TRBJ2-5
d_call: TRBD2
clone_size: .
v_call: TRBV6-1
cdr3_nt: TGTGCCAGCAGTCCGGGACTAGCAAGAGGGGCCGAGACCCAGTACTTC
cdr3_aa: CASSPGLARGAETQYF

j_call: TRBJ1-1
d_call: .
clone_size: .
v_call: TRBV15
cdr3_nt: TGTGCCACCGGGGGACCCACGAACACTGAAGCTTTCTTT
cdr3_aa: CATGGPTNTEAFF